A single T cell receptor (beta chain) is shown here with its context. Assay: immunoSEQ multiplex PCR; the TCRdb copy retains only in-frame clones and omits some. The sample lists some 300,000 clones; 90% were seen once. V dropped 7 bases and J dropped 5 bases, with 9 bases sitting between them. In germline, CDR1 is LGHNT, CDR2 FRNRAP. CDR3 size: 12 residues. The entry originates in a study of blood T cell repertoires in COVID-19. At the level of the study: Spain, Italy and the United States supplied samples that represented acute and convalescent COVID-19.

This chain links TRBV12-5 with TRBJ1-5, with D hard to call. This clonotype originated in a woman younger than 35 with acute COVID-19. The sequenced sample was PBMCs or T cells enriched from blood (not recorded which). CDR3 loop: CASALSDQPQHF. The CDR3 DNA sequence: TGTGCTAGTGCCTTGAGCGATCAGCCCCAGCATTTT.